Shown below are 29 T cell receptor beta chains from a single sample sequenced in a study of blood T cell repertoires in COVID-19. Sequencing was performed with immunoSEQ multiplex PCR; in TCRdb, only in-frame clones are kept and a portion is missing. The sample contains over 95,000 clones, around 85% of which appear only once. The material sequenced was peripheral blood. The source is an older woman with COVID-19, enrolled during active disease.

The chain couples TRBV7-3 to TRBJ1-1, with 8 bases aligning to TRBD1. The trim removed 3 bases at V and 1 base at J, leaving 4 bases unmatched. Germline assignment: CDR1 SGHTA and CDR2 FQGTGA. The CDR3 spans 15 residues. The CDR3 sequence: CASSFRGLGNTEAFF. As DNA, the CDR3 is TGTGCCAGCAGCTTCAGGGGGCTGGGGAACACTGAAGCTTTCTTT.

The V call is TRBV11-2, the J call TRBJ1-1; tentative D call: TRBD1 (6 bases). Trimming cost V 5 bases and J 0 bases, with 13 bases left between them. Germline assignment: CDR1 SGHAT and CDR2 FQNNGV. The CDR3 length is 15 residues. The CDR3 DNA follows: TGTGCCAGCAGCCCTTGGACAGACCTGAACACTGAAGCTTTCTTT. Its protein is CASSPWTDLNTEAFF. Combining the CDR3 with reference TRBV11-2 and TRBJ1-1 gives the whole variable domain EAGVAQSPRYKIIEKRQSVAFWCNPISGHATLYWYQQILGQGPKLLIQFQNNGVVDDSQLPKDRFSAERLKGVDSTLKIQPAKLEDSAVYLCASSPWTDLNTEAFFGQGTRLTVV.

The CDR3 bases are TGTGCTAGTGGTTTGCGGACAGGGGCTAATGAAAAACTGTTTTTT. Protein: CASGLRTGANEKLFF. This sequence joins TRBV12-5 and TRBJ1-4, with 9 nucleotides matching TRBD1. Germline V gene sequence: CDR1 LGHNT, CDR2 FRNRAP. Germline trimming cut 2 bases from V and 3 bases from J; bases unmatched to any gene: 1. This CDR3 is built from 15 residues.

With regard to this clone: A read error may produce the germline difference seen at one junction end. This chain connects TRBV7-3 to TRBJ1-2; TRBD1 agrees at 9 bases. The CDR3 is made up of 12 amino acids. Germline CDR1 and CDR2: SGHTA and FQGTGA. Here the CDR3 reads CASMIHDLGQGF. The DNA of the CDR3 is TGTGCCAGCATGATCCACGACCTGGGACAGGGATTC.

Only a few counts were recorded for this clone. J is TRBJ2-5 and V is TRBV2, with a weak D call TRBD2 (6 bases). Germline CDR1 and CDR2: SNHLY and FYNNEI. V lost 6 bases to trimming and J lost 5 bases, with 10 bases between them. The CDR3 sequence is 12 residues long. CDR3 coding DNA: TGTGCCAGCAGGCTGGCGGGGGAGACCCAGTACTTC. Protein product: CASRLAGETQYF.

The chain's CDR3 is CASSPRPWSSNQPQHF. CDR3 nucleotides: TGTGCCAGCAGCCCTCGACCTTGGAGCAGCAATCAGCCCCAGCATTTT. This chain connects TRBV5-5 to TRBJ1-5; D is undetermined. CDR1 is SGHKS, CDR2 YYEKEE, per germline (reference sequence). The CDR3 runs to 16 residues. V gave up 4 bases and J gave up 1 base, with 15 bases separating them.

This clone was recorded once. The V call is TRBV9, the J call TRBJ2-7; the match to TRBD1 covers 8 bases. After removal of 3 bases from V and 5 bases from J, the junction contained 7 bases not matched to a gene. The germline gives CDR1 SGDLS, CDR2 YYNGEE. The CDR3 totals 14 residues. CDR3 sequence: CASSAQTGAHEQYF. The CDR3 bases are TGTGCCAGCAGCGCACAGACAGGGGCCCACGAGCAGTACTTC.

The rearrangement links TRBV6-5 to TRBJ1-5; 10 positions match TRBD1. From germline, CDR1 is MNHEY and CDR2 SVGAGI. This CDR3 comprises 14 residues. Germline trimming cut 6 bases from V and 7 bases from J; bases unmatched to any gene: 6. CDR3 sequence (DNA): TGTGCCAGCAGCCAGACAGGGGGCGGCCAGCCCCAGCATTTT. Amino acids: CASSQTGGGQPQHF.

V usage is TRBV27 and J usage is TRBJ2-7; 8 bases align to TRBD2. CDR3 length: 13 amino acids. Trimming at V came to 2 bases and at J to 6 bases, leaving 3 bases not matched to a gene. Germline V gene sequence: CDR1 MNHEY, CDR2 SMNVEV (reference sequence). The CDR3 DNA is TGTGCCAGCAGTTTAGGGCTAGCGGGCGAGCAGTACTTC. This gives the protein CASSLGLAGEQYF.

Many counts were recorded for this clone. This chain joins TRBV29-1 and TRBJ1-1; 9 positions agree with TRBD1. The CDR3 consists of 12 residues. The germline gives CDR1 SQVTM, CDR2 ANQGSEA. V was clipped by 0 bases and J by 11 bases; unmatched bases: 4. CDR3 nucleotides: TGCAGCGTTGAAGAACAGGGGGCTGGGGCTTTCTTT. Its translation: CSVEEQGAGAFF.

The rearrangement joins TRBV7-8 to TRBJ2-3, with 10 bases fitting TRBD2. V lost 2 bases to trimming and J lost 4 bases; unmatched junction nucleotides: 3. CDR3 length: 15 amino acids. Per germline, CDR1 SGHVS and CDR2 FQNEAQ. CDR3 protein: CASSLSGGAPDTQYF. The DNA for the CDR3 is TGTGCCAGCAGCTTAAGCGGGGGGGCCCCAGATACGCAGTATTTT. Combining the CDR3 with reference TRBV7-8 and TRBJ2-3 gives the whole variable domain GAGVSQSPRYKVAKRGQDVALRCDPISGHVSLFWYQQALGQGPEFLTYFQNEAQLDKSGLPSDRFFAERPEGSVSTLKIQRTQQEDSAVYLCASSLSGGAPDTQYFGPGTRLTVL.

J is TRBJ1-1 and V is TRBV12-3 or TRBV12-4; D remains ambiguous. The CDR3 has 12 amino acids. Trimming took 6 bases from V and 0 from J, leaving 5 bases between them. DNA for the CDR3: TGTGCCAGCAGAGCCCTGAACACTGAAGCTTTCTTT. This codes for CASRALNTEAFF.

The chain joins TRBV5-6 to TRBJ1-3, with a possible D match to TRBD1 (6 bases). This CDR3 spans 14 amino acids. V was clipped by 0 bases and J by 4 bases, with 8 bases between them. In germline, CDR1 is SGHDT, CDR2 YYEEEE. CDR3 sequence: CASSLAGTGNTIYF. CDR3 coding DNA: TGTGCCAGCAGCTTGGCAGGGACAGGAAACACCATATATTTT.

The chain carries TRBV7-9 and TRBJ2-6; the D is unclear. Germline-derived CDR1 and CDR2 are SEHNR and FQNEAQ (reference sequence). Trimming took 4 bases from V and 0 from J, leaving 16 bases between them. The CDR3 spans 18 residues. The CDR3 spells CASSSLPEQLSGANVLTF. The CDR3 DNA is TGTGCCAGCAGCTCCCTGCCCGAACAGCTCTCTGGGGCCAACGTCCTGACTTTC. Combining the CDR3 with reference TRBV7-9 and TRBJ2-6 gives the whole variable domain DTGVSQNPRHKITKRGQNVTFRCDPISEHNRLYWYRQTLGQGPEFLTYFQNEAQLEKSRLLSDRFSAERPKGSFSTLEIQRTEQGDSAMYLCASSSLPEQLSGANVLTFGAGSRLTVL.

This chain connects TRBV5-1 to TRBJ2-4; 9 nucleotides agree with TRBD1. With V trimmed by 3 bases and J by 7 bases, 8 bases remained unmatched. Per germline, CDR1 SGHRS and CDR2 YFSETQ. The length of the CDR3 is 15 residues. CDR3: CASSSGGTGNNIQYF. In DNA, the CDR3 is TGCGCCAGCAGCTCGGGTGGGACAGGGAATAACATTCAGTACTTC.

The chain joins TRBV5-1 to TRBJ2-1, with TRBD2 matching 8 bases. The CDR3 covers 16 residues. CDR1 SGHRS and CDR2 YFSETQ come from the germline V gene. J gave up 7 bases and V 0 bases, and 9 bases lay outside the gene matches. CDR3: CASSLVSSGGYNEQFF. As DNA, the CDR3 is TGCGCCAGCAGCTTGGTGTCCAGCGGGGGTTATAATGAGCAGTTCTTC. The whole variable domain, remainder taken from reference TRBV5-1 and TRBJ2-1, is KAGVTQTPRYLIKTRGQQVTLSCSPISGHRSVSWYQQTPGQGLQFLFEYFSETQRNKGNFPGRFSGRQFSNSRSEMNVSTLELGDSALYLCASSLVSSGGYNEQFFGPGTRLTVL.

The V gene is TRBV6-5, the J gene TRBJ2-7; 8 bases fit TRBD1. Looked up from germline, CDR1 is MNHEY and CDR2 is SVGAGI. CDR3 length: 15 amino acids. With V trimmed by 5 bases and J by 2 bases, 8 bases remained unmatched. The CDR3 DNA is TGTGCCAGCAGTCCGGGACAGGACCAAACCTACGAGCAGTACTTC. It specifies CASSPGQDQTYEQYF.

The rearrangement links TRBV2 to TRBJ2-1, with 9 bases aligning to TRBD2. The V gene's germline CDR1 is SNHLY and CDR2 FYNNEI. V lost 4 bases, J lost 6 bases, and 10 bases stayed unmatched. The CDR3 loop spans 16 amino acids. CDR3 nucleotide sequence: TGTGCCAGCAGTGCGAGCCAGCGGGGGGCCCTCAATGAGCAGTTCTTC. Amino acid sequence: CASSASQRGALNEQFF. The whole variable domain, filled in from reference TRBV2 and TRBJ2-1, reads EPEVTQTPSHQVTQMGQEVILRCVPISNHLYFYWYRQILGQKVEFLVSFYNNEISEKSEIFDDQFSVERPDGSNFTLKIRSTKLEDSAMYFCASSASQRGALNEQFFGPGTRLTVL.

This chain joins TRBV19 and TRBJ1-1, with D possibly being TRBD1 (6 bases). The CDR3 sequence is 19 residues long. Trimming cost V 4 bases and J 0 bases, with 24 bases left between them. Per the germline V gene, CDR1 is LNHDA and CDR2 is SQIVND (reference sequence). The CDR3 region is CASSKRSDSGGIMNTEAFF. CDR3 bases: TGTGCCAGTAGTAAACGATCGGACAGCGGAGGTATCATGAACACTGAAGCTTTCTTT.

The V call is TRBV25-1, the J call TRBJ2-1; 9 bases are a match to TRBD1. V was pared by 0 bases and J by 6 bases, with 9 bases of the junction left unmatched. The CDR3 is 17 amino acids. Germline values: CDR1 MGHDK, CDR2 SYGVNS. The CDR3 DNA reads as TGTGCCAGCAGTGAATATTTTCTGGGACAGGGAGGCAATGAGCAGTTCTTC. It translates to CASSEYFLGQGGNEQFF.

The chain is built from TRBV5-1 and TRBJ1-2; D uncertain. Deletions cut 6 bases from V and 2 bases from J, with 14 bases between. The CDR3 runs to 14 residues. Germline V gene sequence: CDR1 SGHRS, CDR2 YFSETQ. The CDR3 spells CASTPREENYGYTF. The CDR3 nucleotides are TGCGCCAGCACCCCTCGGGAAGAAAACTATGGCTACACCTTC.

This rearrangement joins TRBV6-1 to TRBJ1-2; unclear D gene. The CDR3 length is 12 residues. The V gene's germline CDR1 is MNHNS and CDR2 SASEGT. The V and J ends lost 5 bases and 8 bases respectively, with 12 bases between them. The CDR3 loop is CASSPGSLGYTF. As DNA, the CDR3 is TGTGCCAGCAGTCCGGGATCTTTGGGCTACACCTTC.

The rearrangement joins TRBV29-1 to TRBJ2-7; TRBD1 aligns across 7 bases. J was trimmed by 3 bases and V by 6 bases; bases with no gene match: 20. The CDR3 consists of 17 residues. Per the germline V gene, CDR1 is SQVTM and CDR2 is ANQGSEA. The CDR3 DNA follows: TGCAGCGTGATGACAGGGTACGGTCCTCTCTACGGCTACGAGCAGTACTTC. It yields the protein CSVMTGYGPLYGYEQYF.

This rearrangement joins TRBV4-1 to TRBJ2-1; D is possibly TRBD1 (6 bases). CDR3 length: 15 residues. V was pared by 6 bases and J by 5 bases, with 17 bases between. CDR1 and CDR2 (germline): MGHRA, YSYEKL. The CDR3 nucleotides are TGCGCCAGCAGGCATATCAGGGGTTCGGACAATGAGCAGTTCTTC. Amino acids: CASRHIRGSDNEQFF.

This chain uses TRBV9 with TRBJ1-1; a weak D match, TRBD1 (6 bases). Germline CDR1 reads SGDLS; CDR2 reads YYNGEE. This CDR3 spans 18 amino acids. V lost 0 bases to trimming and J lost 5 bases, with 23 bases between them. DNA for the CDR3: TGTGCCAGCAGCGTAGCACCCGTAAACAGGGCACGAGGGACTGAAGCTTTCTTT. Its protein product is CASSVAPVNRARGTEAFF.

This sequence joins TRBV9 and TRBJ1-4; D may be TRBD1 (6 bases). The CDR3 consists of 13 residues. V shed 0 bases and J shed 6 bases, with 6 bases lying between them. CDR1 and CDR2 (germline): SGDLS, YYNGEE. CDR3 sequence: CASSVDRDEKLFF. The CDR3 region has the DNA TGTGCCAGCAGCGTAGACAGGGATGAAAAACTGTTTTTT.

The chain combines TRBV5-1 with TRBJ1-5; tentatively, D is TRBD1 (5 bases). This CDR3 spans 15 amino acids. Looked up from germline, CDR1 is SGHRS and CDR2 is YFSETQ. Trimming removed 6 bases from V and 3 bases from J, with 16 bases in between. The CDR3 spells CASTLTGQSNQPQHF. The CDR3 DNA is TGCGCCAGCACCCTTACAGGTCAGTCCAATCAGCCCCAGCATTTT.

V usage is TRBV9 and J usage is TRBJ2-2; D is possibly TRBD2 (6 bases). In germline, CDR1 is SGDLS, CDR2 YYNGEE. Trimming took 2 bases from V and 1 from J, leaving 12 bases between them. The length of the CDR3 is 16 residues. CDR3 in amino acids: CASSVRQRVNTGELFF. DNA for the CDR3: TGTGCCAGCAGCGTTCGACAGCGGGTGAACACCGGGGAGCTGTTTTTT. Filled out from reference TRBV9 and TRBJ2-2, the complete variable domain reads DSGVTQTPKHLITATGQRVTLRCSPRSGDLSVYWYQQSLDQGLQFLIQYYNGEERAKGNILERFSAQQFPDLHSELNLSSLELGDSALYFCASSVRQRVNTGELFFGEGSRLTVL.

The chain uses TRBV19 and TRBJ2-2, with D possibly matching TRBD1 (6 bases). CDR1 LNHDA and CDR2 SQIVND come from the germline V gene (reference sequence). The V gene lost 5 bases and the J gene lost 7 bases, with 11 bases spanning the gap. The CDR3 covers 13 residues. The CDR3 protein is CASSQQGHGELFF. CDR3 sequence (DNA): TGTGCCAGTAGTCAACAGGGTCACGGGGAGCTGTTTTTT.